The 21 T cell receptor beta chains presented below share a single source sample, sequenced in a study of blood T cell repertoires in COVID-19. The assay was immunoSEQ multiplex PCR, and TCRdb's table has in-frame clones only and misses some. This table has 180,000 or so clones, approximately 87% appearing once. Sequences were obtained from peripheral blood. These receptors came from a woman aged 60 to 75 with COVID-19, enrolled during active disease.

V usage is TRBV6-5 and J usage is TRBJ2-7; a possible D gene is TRBD1 (5 bases). Germline CDR1 MNHEY, CDR2 SVGAGI. V shed 6 bases and J shed 2 bases, with 17 bases lying between them. The CDR3 length is 15 residues. The CDR3 DNA reads as TGTGCCAGCAGGGCGTACGTGGTAGGGGCCTACGAGCAGTACTTC. Residues: CASRAYVVGAYEQYF.

The chain has TRBV27 and TRBJ1-1; TRBD1 matches 7 bases. Germline CDR1 MNHEY, CDR2 SMNVEV (reference sequence). The CDR3 has 14 residues. The V and J ends lost 7 bases and 1 base, in that order; junction bases with no gene match: 6. The CDR3 DNA reads as TGTGCCAGCAAAATTCGACAGGGGAACACTGAAGCTTTCTTT. Its translation: CASKIRQGNTEAFF.

The rearrangement uses TRBV5-1 and TRBJ1-6, with a possible D match to TRBD1 (6 bases). Germline CDR1 is SGHRS and CDR2 is YFSETQ. The CDR3 runs to 17 residues. Between the trimmed V and J ends, which lost 4 bases and 0 bases, there was a span of 14 bases. The CDR3 nucleotides read TGCGCCAGCAGCACCGAAACAGGGTTCTCCTATAATTCACCCCTCCACTTT. Translating it yields CASSTETGFSYNSPLHF.

The rearrangement links TRBV6-1 to TRBJ2-1, with 16 bases aligning to TRBD2. Germline CDR1 MNHNS, CDR2 SASEGT. J lost 5 bases, V lost 4 bases, and 5 bases had no gene match. This CDR3 comprises 17 residues. CDR3 coding DNA: TGTGCCAGCAGTGCGGGACTAGCGGGAGGGCCTCACAATGAGCAGTTCTTC. This translates into CASSAGLAGGPHNEQFF.

J is TRBJ2-2 and V is TRBV5-1; TRBD2 aligns across 11 bases. The CDR3 loop spans 16 amino acids. With V trimmed by 2 bases and J by 6 bases, 6 bases remained unmatched. Germline lookup yields CDR1 SGHRS and CDR2 YFSETQ. Here the CDR3 DNA reads TGCGCCAGCAGCTTTACTAGCGGGAGAATGCCCGGGGAGCTGTTTTTT. This translates into CASSFTSGRMPGELFF.

The CDR3 loop reads CASSKGVINQPQHF. The CDR3 nucleotides read TGTGCCAGCAGTAAGGGGGTGATCAATCAGCCCCAGCATTTT. J is TRBJ1-5 and V is TRBV7-2, with D possibly TRBD1 on 6 matching bases. The CDR3 runs 14 residues. Germline V CDR1 and CDR2: SGHTA, FQGNSA. Trimming took off 6 bases at V and 3 bases at J, with 12 bases between the two ends.

The CDR3 DNA reads TGTGCCAGCAGCGCTGGACTAGCGGGAGGCGAGCAGTACTTC. This codes for CASSAGLAGGEQYF. V and J are TRBV7-2 and TRBJ2-7; the match to TRBD2 covers 14 bases. V lost 5 bases, J lost 6 bases, and 3 bases stayed unmatched. The germline gives CDR1 SGHTA, CDR2 FQGNSA. CDR3 length: 14 residues.

This clone was seen once. Relative to the germline gene, one junction end is altered; a read error may explain this. The rearrangement links TRBV10-3 to TRBJ2-2; 9 nucleotides agree with TRBD1. This CDR3 comprises 15 residues. Germline V gene lookup returns CDR1 ENHRY and CDR2 SYGVKD. The chain's CDR3 is CAISDQGQGTVELFF. The CDR3 DNA is TGTGCCATCAGTGACCAGGGACAGGGAACCGTGGAGCTGTTTTTT.

The chain combines TRBV7-6 with TRBJ2-1; D is perhaps TRBD2 (7 bases). Per the germline V gene, CDR1 is SGHVS and CDR2 is FNYEAQ. The CDR3 is made up of 15 amino acids. V shed 7 bases and J shed 7 bases, with 20 bases lying between them. The CDR3 sequence: CASTRGRGRGNEQFF. CDR3 DNA sequence: TGTGCCAGCACACGCGGGCGGGGGAGGGGGAATGAGCAGTTCTTC.

The chain recombines TRBV5-8 with TRBJ1-5; D is undetermined. V dropped 4 bases and J dropped 0 bases, with 11 bases sitting between them. From germline, CDR1 is SGHTS and CDR2 YDEGEE. This CDR3 region has 15 residues. DNA of the CDR3: TGTGCCAGCAGCCCCCGGGTTTATAGCAATCAGCCCCAGCATTTT. Its protein product is CASSPRVYSNQPQHF.

The rearrangement links TRBV27 to TRBJ2-5; 11 bases map to TRBD2. The ends lost 6 bases at V and 5 bases at J; junction bases unmatched: 17. There are 18 residues in the CDR3. Germline lookup yields CDR1 MNHEY and CDR2 SMNVEV (reference sequence). CDR3 loop: CASSRFPGLAAFWETQYF. The CDR3 bases are TGTGCCAGCAGCCGTTTTCCGGGACTAGCGGCTTTCTGGGAGACCCAGTACTTC.

CDR3 residues: CASSWTSGPRGEQFF. The DNA for the CDR3 is TGTGCCAGCAGTTGGACTAGCGGACCTCGAGGGGAGCAGTTCTTC. The chain couples TRBV27 to TRBJ2-1; 10 bases fit TRBD2. Germline V gene sequence: CDR1 MNHEY, CDR2 SMNVEV (reference sequence). The CDR3 runs to 15 residues. V gave up 4 bases and J gave up 10 bases; unmatched junction bases: 10.

CDR3: CASSLRGNEAFF. CDR3 sequence (DNA): TGTGCCAGCAGCTTGCGGGGAAATGAAGCTTTCTTT. V gene TRBV5-6 combines with J gene TRBJ1-1; D is unresolved. From germline, CDR1 is SGHDT and CDR2 YYEEEE. V was clipped by 1 base and J by 7 bases, with 8 bases between them. The CDR3 extends over 12 amino acids.

The chain employs TRBV9 and TRBJ1-3; D uncertain. The CDR3 loop spans 16 amino acids. Germline values: CDR1 SGDLS, CDR2 YYNGEE. The ends were cut back, 0 bases at V and 2 bases at J, with 12 bases in the middle. Here the CDR3 DNA reads TGTGCCAGCAGCGTAGCTGGCTCATTTCCTGGAAACACCATATATTTT. Its protein product is CASSVAGSFPGNTIYF. The full variable domain, with the rest looked up from reference TRBV9 and TRBJ1-3, is DSGVTQTPKHLITATGQRVTLRCSPRSGDLSVYWYQQSLDQGLQFLIQYYNGEERAKGNILERFSAQQFPDLHSELNLSSLELGDSALYFCASSVAGSFPGNTIYFGEGSWLTVV.

In nucleotides, the CDR3 is TGTGCCAGCAGCCCCCAGCGGTACGGGGATACGCAGTATTTT. Translated: CASSPQRYGDTQYF. The chain uses TRBV9 and TRBJ2-3, with D possibly being TRBD2 (5 bases). Germline-derived CDR1 and CDR2 are SGDLS and YYNGEE. This CDR3 is 14 amino acids long. V was clipped by 4 bases and J by 6 bases, with 15 bases between them.

This rearrangement joins TRBV27 to TRBJ2-7; 10 nucleotides line up with TRBD1. Germline V gives CDR1 MNHEY, CDR2 SMNVEV (reference sequence). The ends lost 8 bases at V and 3 bases at J; junction bases unmatched: 1. The length of the CDR3 is 12 residues. The CDR3 bases are TGTGCCAGCGGGGACAGGGGCTACGAGCAGTACTTC. Translating it yields CASGDRGYEQYF.

This clone appeared once. The gene calls are TRBV30 and TRBJ1-2; 12 positions agree with TRBD1. The V gene end was trimmed by 3 bases and the J gene end by 4 bases; junction bases not matched to a gene: 3. This CDR3 has 14 residues. CDR1 and CDR2 from the germline V gene are GTSNPN and SVGIG (reference sequence). Here the CDR3 DNA reads TGTGCCTGGAGCCGGGACAGGGGGCTCTATGGCTACACCTTC. This gives the protein CAWSRDRGLYGYTF.

The chain couples TRBV30 to TRBJ2-1, with a tentative D call TRBD1 (5 bases). This CDR3 has 15 amino acids. Between the trimmed V and J ends, which lost 4 bases and 3 bases, there was a span of 16 bases. Germline lookup yields CDR1 GTSNPN and CDR2 SVGIG (reference sequence). CDR3 in amino acids: CAWKGWQGVYNEQFF. The CDR3 DNA reads as TGTGCCTGGAAGGGTTGGCAGGGTGTCTACAATGAGCAGTTCTTC.

V is TRBV27 and J is TRBJ2-5; 9 nucleotides align to TRBD1. Germline assignment: CDR1 MNHEY and CDR2 SMNVEV (reference sequence). This CDR3 comprises 15 residues. V was pared by 5 bases and J by 2 bases, with 6 bases of the junction left unmatched. The CDR3 sequence is CASSPDRGGQETQYF. In DNA, the CDR3 is TGTGCCAGCAGTCCGGACAGGGGAGGGCAAGAGACCCAGTACTTC.

This chain connects TRBV19 to TRBJ1-6; 7 nucleotides line up with TRBD1. V lost 6 bases and J lost 9; bases outside the gene matches: 8. This CDR3 comprises 14 residues. Looked up from germline, CDR1 is LNHDA and CDR2 is SQIVND (reference sequence). This chain's CDR3 is CASSRTGISSPLHF. In DNA form, the CDR3 reads TGTGCCAGTAGCCGGACAGGAATAAGTTCACCCCTCCACTTT.

The chain carries TRBV5-1 and TRBJ2-3, with 11 bases matching TRBD2. The CDR3 is 17 residues long. Germline CDR1 reads SGHRS; CDR2 reads YFSETQ. The V gene end was trimmed by 2 bases and the J gene end by 3 bases; junction bases not matched to a gene: 8. The CDR3 here is CASSLLAGVGITDTQYF. The CDR3 DNA follows: TGCGCCAGCAGCTTACTAGCGGGAGTGGGCATAACAGATACGCAGTATTTT.